This TCR beta chain was recorded in a study of technical replicates of blood from a handful of donors. Generated by immunoSEQ multiplex PCR, the TCRdb table keeps only in-frame clones and is missing some. The sample includes roughly 65,000 clones, approximately 84% of them seen just once. The sequence was obtained from a human donor in good health. Some clones in this sample may be carry-over from other donors' samples. Sequenced input: PBMCs.

The CDR3 sequence is CAVRSYNSPLHF. The CDR3 coding sequence is TGTGCCGTTCGGTCCTATAATTCACCCCTCCACTTT. The V call is TRBV6-5, the J call TRBJ1-6; no reliable D call. The CDR3 runs 12 residues. Trimming stripped 11 bases from V and 1 base from J, with 6 bases between. In germline, CDR1 is MNHEY, CDR2 SVGAGI.